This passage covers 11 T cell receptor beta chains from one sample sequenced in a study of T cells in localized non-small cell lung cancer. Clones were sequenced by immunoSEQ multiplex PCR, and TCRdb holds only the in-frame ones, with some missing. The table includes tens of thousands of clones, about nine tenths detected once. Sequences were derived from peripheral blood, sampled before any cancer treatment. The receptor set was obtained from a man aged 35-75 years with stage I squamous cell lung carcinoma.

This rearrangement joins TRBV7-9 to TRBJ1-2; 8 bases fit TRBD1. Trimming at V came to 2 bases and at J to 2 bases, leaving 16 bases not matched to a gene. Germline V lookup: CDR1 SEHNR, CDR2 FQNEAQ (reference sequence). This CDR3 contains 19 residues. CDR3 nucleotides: TGTGCCAGCAGCTTATTCCTTTCGGGCAGGGGGCGGATAAACTATGGCTACACCTTC. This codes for CASSLFLSGRGRINYGYTF.

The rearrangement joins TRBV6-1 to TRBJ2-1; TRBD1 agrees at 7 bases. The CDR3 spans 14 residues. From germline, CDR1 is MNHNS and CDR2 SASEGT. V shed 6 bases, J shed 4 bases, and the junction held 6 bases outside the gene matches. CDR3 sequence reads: CASRDRNFYNEQFF. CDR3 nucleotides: TGTGCCAGCAGGGACAGGAATTTTTACAATGAGCAGTTCTTC.

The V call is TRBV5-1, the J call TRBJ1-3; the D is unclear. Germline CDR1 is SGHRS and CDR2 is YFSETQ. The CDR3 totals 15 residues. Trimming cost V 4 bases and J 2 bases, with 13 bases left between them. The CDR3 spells CASSLVMGPGNTIYF. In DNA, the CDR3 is TGCGCCAGCAGCCTCGTGATGGGTCCTGGAAACACCATATATTTT.

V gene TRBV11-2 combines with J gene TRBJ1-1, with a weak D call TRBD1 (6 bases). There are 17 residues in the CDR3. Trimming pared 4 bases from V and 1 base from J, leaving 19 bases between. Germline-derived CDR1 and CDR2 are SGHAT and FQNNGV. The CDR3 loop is CASSSDFTGRRNTEAFF. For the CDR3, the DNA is TGTGCCAGCAGCTCCGACTTTACAGGGAGGAGGAACACTGAAGCTTTCTTT.

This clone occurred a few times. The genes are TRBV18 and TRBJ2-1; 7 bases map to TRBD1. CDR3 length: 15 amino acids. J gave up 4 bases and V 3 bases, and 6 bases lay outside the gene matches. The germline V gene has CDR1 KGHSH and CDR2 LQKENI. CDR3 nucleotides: TGTGCCAGCTCACCCAAGGGGACAGCTTACAATGAGCAGTTCTTC. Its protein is CASSPKGTAYNEQFF.

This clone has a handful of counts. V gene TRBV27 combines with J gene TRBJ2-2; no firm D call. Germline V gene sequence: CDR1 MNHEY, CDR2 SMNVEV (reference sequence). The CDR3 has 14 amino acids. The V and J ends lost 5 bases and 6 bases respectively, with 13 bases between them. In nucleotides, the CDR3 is TGTGCCAGCAGTCCCTCGACCGCTCCCGGGGAGCTGTTTTTT. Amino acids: CASSPSTAPGELFF.

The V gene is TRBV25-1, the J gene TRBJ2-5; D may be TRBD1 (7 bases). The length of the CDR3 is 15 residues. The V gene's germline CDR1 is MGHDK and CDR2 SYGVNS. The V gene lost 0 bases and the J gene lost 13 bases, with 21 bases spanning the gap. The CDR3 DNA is TGTGCCAGCAGTGAATATAGGACAGGAGGGTCGGAGCTGTACTTC. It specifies CASSEYRTGGSELYF.

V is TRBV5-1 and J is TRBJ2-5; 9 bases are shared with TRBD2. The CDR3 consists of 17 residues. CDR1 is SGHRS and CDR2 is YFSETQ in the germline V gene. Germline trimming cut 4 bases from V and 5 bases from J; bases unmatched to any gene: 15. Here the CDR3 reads CASSRGVAGGRRETQYF. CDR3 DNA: TGCGCCAGCAGCCGAGGGGTTGCGGGGGGGCGGCGGGAGACCCAGTACTTC.

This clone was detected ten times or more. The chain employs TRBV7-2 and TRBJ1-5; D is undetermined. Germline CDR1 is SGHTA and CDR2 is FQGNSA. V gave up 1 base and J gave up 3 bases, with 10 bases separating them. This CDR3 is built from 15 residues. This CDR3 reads CASSLGYFNNQPQHF. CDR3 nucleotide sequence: TGTGCCAGCAGCTTAGGATATTTCAACAATCAGCCCCAGCATTTT.

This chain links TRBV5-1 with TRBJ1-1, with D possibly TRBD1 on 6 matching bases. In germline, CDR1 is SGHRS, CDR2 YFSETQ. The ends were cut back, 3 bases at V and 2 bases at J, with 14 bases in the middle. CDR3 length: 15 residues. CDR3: CASSYGGFENTEAFF. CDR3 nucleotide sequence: TGCGCCAGCAGCTATGGGGGCTTCGAAAACACTGAAGCTTTCTTT.

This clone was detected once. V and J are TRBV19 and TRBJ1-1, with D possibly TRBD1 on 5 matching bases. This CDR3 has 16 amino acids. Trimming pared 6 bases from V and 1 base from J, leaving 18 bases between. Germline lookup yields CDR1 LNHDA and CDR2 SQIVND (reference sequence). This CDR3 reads CASRTVVGVRNTEAFF. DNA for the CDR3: TGTGCCAGTAGGACTGTAGTGGGGGTACGGAACACTGAAGCTTTCTTT.